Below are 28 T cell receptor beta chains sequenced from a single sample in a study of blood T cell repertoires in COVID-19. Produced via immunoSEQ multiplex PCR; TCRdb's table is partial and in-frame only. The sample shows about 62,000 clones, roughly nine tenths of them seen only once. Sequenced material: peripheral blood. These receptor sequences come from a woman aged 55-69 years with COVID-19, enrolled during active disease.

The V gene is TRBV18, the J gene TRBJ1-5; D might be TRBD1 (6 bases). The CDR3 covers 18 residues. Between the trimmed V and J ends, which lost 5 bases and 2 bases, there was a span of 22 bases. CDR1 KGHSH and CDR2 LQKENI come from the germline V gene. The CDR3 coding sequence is TGTGCCAGCTCAGGCACAGGGCCCCCCCCCACGGGCAATCAGCCCCAGCATTTT. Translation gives CASSGTGPPPTGNQPQHF. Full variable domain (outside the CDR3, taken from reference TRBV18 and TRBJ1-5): NAGVMQNPRHLVRRRGQEARLRCSPMKGHSHVYWYRQLPEEGLKFMVYLQKENIIDESGMPKERFSAEFPKEGPSILRIQQVVRGDSAAYFCASSGTGPPPTGNQPQHFGDGTRLSIL.

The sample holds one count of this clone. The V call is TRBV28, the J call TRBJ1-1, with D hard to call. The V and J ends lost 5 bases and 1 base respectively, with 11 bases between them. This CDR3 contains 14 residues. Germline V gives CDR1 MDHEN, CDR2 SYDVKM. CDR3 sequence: CASSHTLWNTEAFF. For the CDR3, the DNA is TGTGCCAGCAGTCATACATTGTGGAACACTGAAGCTTTCTTT.

CDR3 sequence reads: CSASGLAGVPYEQYF. The CDR3 DNA is TGCAGTGCTAGTGGACTAGCGGGAGTCCCCTACGAGCAGTACTTC. The V and J genes are TRBV20-1 and TRBJ2-7; 13 bases agree with TRBD2. V was pared by 3 bases and J by 2 bases, with 4 bases of the junction left unmatched. Germline CDR1 reads DFQATT; CDR2 reads SNEGSKA (reference sequence). CDR3 length: 15 amino acids.

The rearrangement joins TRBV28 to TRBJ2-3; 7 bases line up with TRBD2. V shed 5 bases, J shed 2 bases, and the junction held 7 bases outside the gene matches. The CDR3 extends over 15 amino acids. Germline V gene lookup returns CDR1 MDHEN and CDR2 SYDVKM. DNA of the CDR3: TGTGCCAGCAGTCAAGCGGGACTAATCACAGATACGCAGTATTTT. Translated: CASSQAGLITDTQYF.

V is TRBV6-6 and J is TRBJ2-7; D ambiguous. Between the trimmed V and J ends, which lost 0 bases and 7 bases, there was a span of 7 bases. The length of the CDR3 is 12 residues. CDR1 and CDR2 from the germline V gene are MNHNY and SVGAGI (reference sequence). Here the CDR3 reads CASSYSTGEQYF. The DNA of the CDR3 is TGTGCCAGCAGTTACTCTACCGGGGAGCAGTACTTC.

Here the CDR3 DNA reads TGTGCCAGCAGTTTCCAAAGGACAGGGGACAATCAGCCCCAGCATTTT. Translating it yields CASSFQRTGDNQPQHF. The rearrangement links TRBV28 to TRBJ1-5; the match to TRBD1 covers 9 bases. The CDR3 loop spans 16 amino acids. The V and J ends lost 3 bases and 3 bases, in that order; junction bases with no gene match: 6. Germline CDR1 reads MDHEN; CDR2 reads SYDVKM.

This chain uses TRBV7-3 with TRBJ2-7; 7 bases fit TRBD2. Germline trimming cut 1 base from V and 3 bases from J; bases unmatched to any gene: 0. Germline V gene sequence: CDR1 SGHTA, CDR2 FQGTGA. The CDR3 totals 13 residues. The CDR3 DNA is TGTGCCAGCAGCTTAAGCGGGGGCTACGAGCAGTACTTC. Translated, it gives CASSLSGGYEQYF.

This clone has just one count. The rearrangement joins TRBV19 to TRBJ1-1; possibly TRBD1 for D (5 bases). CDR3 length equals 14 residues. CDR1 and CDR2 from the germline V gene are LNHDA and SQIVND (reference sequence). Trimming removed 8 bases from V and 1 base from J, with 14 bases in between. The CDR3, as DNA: TGTGCCAGTTCCCCCAGGGATCGGAACACTGAAGCTTTCTTT. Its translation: CASSPRDRNTEAFF.

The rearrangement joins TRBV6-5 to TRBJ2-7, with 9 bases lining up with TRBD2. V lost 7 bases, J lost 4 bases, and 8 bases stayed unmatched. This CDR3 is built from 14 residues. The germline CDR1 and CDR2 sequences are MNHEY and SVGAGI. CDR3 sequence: CASTPGLAVYEQYF. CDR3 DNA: TGTGCCAGCACTCCGGGACTAGCCGTTTACGAGCAGTACTTC.

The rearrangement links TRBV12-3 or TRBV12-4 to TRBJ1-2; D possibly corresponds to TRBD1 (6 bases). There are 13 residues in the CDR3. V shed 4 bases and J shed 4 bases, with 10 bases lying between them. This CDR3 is CASSSGTTYGYTF. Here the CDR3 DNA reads TGTGCCAGCAGTTCCGGGACAACCTATGGCTACACCTTC.

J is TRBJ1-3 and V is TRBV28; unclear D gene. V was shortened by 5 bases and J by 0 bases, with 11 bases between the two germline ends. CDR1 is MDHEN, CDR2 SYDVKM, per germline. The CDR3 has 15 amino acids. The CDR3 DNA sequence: TGTGCCAGCAGTCTCATCGACACCTCTGGAAACACCATATATTTT. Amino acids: CASSLIDTSGNTIYF.

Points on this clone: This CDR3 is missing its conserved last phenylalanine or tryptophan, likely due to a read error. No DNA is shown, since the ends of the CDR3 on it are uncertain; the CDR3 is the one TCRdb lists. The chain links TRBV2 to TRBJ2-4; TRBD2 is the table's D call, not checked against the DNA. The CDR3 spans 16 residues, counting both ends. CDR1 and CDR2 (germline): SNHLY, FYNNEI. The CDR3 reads CASSAPLGLAGGSWVA.

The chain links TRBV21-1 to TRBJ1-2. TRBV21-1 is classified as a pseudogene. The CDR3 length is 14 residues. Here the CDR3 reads CASSARVVNYGYTF. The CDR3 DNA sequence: TGTGCCAGCAGCGCCCGGGTAGTTAACTATGGCTACACCTTC.

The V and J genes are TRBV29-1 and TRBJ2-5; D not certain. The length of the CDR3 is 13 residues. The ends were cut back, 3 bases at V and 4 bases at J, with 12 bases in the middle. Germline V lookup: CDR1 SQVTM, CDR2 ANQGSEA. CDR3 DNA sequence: TGCAGCGTTGATGTCGCGGTCGGAGAGACCCAGTACTTC. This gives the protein CSVDVAVGETQYF. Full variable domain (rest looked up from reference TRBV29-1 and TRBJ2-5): SAVISQKPSRDICQRGTSLTIQCQVDSQVTMMFWYRQQPGQSLTLIATANQGSEATYESGFVIDKFPISRPNLTFSTLTVSNMSPEDSSIYLCSVDVAVGETQYFGPGTRLLVL.

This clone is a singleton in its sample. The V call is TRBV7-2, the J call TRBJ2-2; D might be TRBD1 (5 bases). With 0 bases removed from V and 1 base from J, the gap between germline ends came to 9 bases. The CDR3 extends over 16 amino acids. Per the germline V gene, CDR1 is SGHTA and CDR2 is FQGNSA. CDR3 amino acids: CASSLATGLNTGELFF. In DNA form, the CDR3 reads TGTGCCAGCAGCTTAGCAACAGGTTTGAACACCGGGGAGCTGTTTTTT. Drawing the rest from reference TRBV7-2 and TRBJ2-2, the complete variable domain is GAGVSQSPSNKVTEKGKDVELRCDPISGHTALYWYRQSLGQGLEFLIYFQGNSAPDKSGLPSDRFSAERTGGSVSTLTIQRTQQEDSAVYLCASSLATGLNTGELFFGEGSRLTVL.

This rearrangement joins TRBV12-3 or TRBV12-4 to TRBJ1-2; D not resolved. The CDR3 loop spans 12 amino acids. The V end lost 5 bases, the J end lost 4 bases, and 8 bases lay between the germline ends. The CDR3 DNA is TGTGCCAGCAGTATGTACACCTATGGCTACACCTTC. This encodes CASSMYTYGYTF.

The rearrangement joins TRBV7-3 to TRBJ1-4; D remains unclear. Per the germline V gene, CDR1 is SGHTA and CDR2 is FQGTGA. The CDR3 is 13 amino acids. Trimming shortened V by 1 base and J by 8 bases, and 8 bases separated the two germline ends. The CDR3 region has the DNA TGTGCCAGCAGCTTAATGGCGGGGGAAAAACTGTTTTTT. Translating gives CASSLMAGEKLFF.

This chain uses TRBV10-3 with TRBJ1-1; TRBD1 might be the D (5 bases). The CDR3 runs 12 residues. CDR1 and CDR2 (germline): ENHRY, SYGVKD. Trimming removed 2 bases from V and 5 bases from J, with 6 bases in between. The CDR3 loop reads CAISEGGTEAFF. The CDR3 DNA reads TGTGCCATCAGTGAGGGGGGGACTGAAGCTTTCTTT.

The CDR3 reads CASSPPPQGVAGYTF. The CDR3 DNA follows: TGTGCCAGCTCACCTCCTCCGCAAGGGGTCGCGGGCTACACCTTC. The chain recombines TRBV18 with TRBJ1-2; tentative D call: TRBD1 (5 bases). Germline CDR1 is KGHSH and CDR2 is LQKENI. Trimming left V 3 bases short and J 8 bases short, with 19 bases between. This CDR3 comprises 15 residues.

The CDR3 region is CASSDSGGGTDTQYF. CDR3 coding DNA: TGTGCCAGCAGTGACTCAGGCGGGGGCACAGATACGCAGTATTTT. This chain connects TRBV6-4 to TRBJ2-3; a weak D match, TRBD2 (6 bases). CDR3 length: 15 residues. The ends were cut back, 0 bases at V and 1 base at J, with 8 bases in the middle. Germline assignment: CDR1 MRHNA and CDR2 SNTAGT.

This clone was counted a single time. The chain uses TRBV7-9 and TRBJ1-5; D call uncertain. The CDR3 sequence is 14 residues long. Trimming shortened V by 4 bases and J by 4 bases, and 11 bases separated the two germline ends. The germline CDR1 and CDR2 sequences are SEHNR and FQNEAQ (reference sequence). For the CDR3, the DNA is TGTGCCAGCAGCTCGTCAGGCCGAAATCAGCCCCAGCATTTT. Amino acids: CASSSSGRNQPQHF. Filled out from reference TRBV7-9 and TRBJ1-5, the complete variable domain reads DTGVSQNPRHKITKRGQNVTFRCDPISEHNRLYWYRQTLGQGPEFLTYFQNEAQLEKSRLLSDRFSAERPKGSFSTLEIQRTEQGDSAMYLCASSSSGRNQPQHFGDGTRLSIL.

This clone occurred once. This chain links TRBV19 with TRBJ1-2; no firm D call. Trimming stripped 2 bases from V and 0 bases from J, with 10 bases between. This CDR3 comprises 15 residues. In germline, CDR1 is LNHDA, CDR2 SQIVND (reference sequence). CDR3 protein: CASSISRKANYGYTF. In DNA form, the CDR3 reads TGTGCCAGTAGTATATCCAGGAAAGCTAACTATGGCTACACCTTC.

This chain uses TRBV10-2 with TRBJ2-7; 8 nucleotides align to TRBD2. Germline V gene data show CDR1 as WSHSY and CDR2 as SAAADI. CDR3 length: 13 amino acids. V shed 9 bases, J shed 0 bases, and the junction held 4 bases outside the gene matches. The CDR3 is CASRAGASYEQYF. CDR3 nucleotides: TGCGCCAGTCGAGCGGGAGCCTCCTACGAGCAGTACTTC.

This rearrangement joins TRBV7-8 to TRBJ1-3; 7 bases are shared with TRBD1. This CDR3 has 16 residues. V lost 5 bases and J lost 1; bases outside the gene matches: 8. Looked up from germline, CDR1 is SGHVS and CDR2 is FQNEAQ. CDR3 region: CASSSGDRLSGNTIYF. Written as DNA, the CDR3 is TGTGCCAGCAGCAGTGGGGACAGATTATCTGGAAACACCATATATTTT.

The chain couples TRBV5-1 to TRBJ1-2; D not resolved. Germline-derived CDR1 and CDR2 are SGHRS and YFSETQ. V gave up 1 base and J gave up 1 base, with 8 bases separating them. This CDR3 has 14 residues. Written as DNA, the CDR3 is TGCGCCAGCAGCTTGTTCCGGGGTAACTATGGCTACACCTTC. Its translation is CASSLFRGNYGYTF.

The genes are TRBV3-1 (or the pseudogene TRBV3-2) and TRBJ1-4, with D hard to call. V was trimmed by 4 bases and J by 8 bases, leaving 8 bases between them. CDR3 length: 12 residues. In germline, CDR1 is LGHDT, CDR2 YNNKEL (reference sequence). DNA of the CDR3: TGTGCCAGCAGCCCCTTGAGGGAAAAACTGTTTTTT. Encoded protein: CASSPLREKLFF.

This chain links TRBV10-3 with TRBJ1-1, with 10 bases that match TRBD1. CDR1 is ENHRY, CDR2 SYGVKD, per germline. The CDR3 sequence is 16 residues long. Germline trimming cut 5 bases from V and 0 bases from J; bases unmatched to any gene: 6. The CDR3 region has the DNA TGTGCCATCAGTTCCCGGACAGGGGGGATGAACACTGAAGCTTTCTTT. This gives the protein CAISSRTGGMNTEAFF.

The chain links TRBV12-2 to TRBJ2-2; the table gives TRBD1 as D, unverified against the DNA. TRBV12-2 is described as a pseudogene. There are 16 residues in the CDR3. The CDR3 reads CASRLAPTPQGGELFF. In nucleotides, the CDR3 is TGTGCAAGTCGCTTAGCGCCAACCCCTCAGGGCGGGGAGCTGTTTTTT.